The T cell receptor delta chain under discussion was sequenced for a study of gamma-delta T cells after stem cell transplantation. This CDR3 contains 17 residues. V shed 5 bases and J 1 base; nucleotides not matched to a gene: 10. The germline CDR1 and CDR2 sequences are GEAIGNYY and EKD. With CATT, TCRdb re-called clones from the RT-PCR reads. The sample has roughly 1,400 delta-chain clones; about 42% are singletons. The TCR originated in a human donor. It is not recorded whose cells these are; they may come from a transplant donor. The J gene is TRDJ1, the V gene TRDV2; the match to TRDD3 covers 12 bases. Sequencing input: gamma-delta T cells. The CDR3 sequence: CACGTLGDTRGTDKLIF. The CDR3, as DNA: TGTGCCTGTGGCACGCTGGGGGATACGCGAGGCACCGATAAACTCATCTTT.